This T cell receptor beta chain came from a study of long-term antiretroviral therapy in people with HIV. Study-level findings and limits: Older ART regimens may have been in use when blood was drawn between the mid-2000s and the late 2010s. Dominant in the repertoire at all time points were clones expanded before ART. After ART, diversity increased yet remained lower than transplant donor controls.

CDR3 size: 15 residues. The trim removed 3 bases at V and 2 bases at J, leaving 4 bases unmatched. Germline V gene lookup returns CDR1 SGHRS and CDR2 YFSETQ. Version v3.0 of the immunoSEQ assay ran at survey level. TCRdb's copy holds only in-frame clones and misses some; the assay was immunoSEQ multiplex PCR. The repertoire has 34,000 or so clones, about 82% of them found once; the top ten carry 3.5% to 5.5%. A word on this clone: What it recognizes is unknown.

V and J are TRBV5-1 and TRBJ2-3; 9 positions match TRBD2. The receptor was derived from a man aged 18 to 29 with HIV. Specimen: unsorted PBMCs, collected around 3.3 years after starting antiretroviral therapy. The CDR3 DNA reads as TGCGCCAGCAGCTCCGAGCGGGGGGCCACAGATACGCAGTATTTT. Translated, it gives CASSSERGATDTQYF.